These 9 T cell receptor beta chains originate from one sample sequenced in a study of cytomegalovirus exposure and HLA in healthy donors. Clones were read by immunoSEQ multiplex PCR, and TCRdb kept only the in-frame ones, dropping some. The data contain roughly 200,000 clones, about 89% of them singletons. The sample comprised PBMCs. The receptor source for this set is a man aged 30 to 45 in good health and CMV-seropositive.

This chain links TRBV7-9 with TRBJ2-7; 10 nucleotides align to TRBD1. Germline V lookup: CDR1 SEHNR, CDR2 FQNEAQ (reference sequence). Losses at the gene ends were 4 bases for V and 6 bases for J; bases not matched to a gene: 9. The CDR3 totals 15 residues. The CDR3 reads CASSSSGTGEREQYF. The CDR3 nucleotides are TGTGCCAGCAGCTCGTCCGGGACAGGGGAGCGCGAGCAGTACTTC.

This clone has only a few counts. The chain recombines TRBV7-2 with TRBJ1-2; 11 bases fit TRBD1. This CDR3 contains 15 residues. CDR1 is SGHTA, CDR2 FQGNSA, per germline. V shed 3 bases and J 4 bases; nucleotides not matched to a gene: 4. CDR3 sequence (DNA): TGTGCCAGCAGCTTGGACAGGGGGCTAAGCTATGGCTACACCTTC. This translates into CASSLDRGLSYGYTF.

The rearrangement links TRBV5-6 to TRBJ2-3; 9 positions match TRBD1. V shed 4 bases and J 2 bases; nucleotides not matched to a gene: 5. The CDR3 is 15 residues long. Per the germline V gene, CDR1 is SGHDT and CDR2 is YYEEEE. For the CDR3, the DNA is TGTGCCAGCAGCCTGAGGACAGGGGTCACAGATACGCAGTATTTT. It yields the protein CASSLRTGVTDTQYF.

The rearrangement joins TRBV28 to TRBJ2-7, with a weak D call TRBD1 (5 bases). CDR1 and CDR2 from the germline V gene are MDHEN and SYDVKM. Trimming took 2 bases from V and 1 from J, leaving 12 bases between them. The CDR3 totals 15 residues. Here the CDR3 DNA reads TGTGCCAGCAGTTTAGTTGGTGGGGCGTCCTACGAGCAGTACTTC. This codes for CASSLVGGASYEQYF. The full variable domain, rest sourced from reference TRBV28 and TRBJ2-7, is DVKVTQSSRYLVKRTGEKVFLECVQDMDHENMFWYRQDPGLGLRLIYFSYDVKMKEKGDIPEGYSVSREKKERFSLILESASTNQTSMYLCASSLVGGASYEQYFGPGTRLTVT.

The chain links TRBV11-2 to TRBJ1-1, with no clear D. Germline-derived CDR1 and CDR2 are SGHAT and FQNNGV. Trimming shortened V by 1 base and J by 1 base, and 7 bases separated the two germline ends. This CDR3 is 14 amino acids long. CDR3 protein: CASSLGRQNTEAFF. In DNA form, the CDR3 reads TGTGCCAGCAGCTTAGGGCGACAGAACACTGAAGCTTTCTTT.

This clone was seen a few times. This sequence joins TRBV5-5 and TRBJ2-3; D is tentatively TRBD1 or TRBD2 (5 bases each). The V gene's germline CDR1 is SGHKS and CDR2 YYEKEE (reference sequence). CDR3 size: 15 residues. Trimming removed 4 bases at V and 0 bases at J, with 12 bases between. The CDR3 coding sequence is TGTGCCAGCAGCACGGGACCGACGAGCACAGATACGCAGTATTTT. Translated, it gives CASSTGPTSTDTQYF.

The V and J genes are TRBV10-3 and TRBJ2-2; D is possibly TRBD2 (6 bases). Germline V gives CDR1 ENHRY, CDR2 SYGVKD. Trimming removed 7 bases at V and 1 base at J, with 10 bases between. The CDR3 is 14 residues long. CDR3 protein: CAITTEGNTGELFF. For the CDR3, the DNA is TGTGCCATCACCACGGAGGGGAACACCGGGGAGCTGTTTTTT.

The DNA for the CDR3 is TGCGCCAGCAGGCTTGAAGAGACCCAGTACTTC. This gives the protein CASRLEETQYF. The chain employs TRBV5-1 and TRBJ2-5; D not resolved. V was clipped by 5 bases and J by 3 bases, with 5 bases between them. In germline, CDR1 is SGHRS, CDR2 YFSETQ. The CDR3 length is 11 residues. The whole variable domain, filled in from reference TRBV5-1 and TRBJ2-5, reads KAGVTQTPRYLIKTRGQQVTLSCSPISGHRSVSWYQQTPGQGLQFLFEYFSETQRNKGNFPGRFSGRQFSNSRSEMNVSTLELGDSALYLCASRLEETQYFGPGTRLLVL.

The rearrangement links TRBV7-3 to TRBJ2-5; D gene ambiguous. Germline V gene data show CDR1 as SGHTA and CDR2 as FQGTGA. The CDR3 runs to 15 residues. V was pared by 3 bases and J by 3 bases, with 14 bases between. The CDR3 spells CASSFDSSPEETQYF. CDR3 DNA sequence: TGTGCCAGCAGCTTCGACTCCTCCCCGGAAGAGACCCAGTACTTC.